The rows below give T cell receptor beta chains drawn from one sample of a study of T cell responses to AZD1222 COVID-19 vaccine. Profiled with immunoSEQ multiplex PCR; TCRdb holds only in-frame clones, not every one. This table has about 120,000 clones, 80% to 95% appearing once. Sequenced material: peripheral blood, taken on day 0 of MenACWY control vaccination. These receptor sequences come from an adult in good health. CDR3s include the opening cysteine and the closing phenylalanine or tryptophan. Each record gives: V gene, J gene, CDR3 protein.

v_gene: TRBV6-5; j_gene: TRBJ2-2; CDR3aa: CASSPTETGELFF
v_gene: TRBV5-8; j_gene: TRBJ1-6; CDR3aa: CASSWGAHEGYNSPLHF
v_gene: TRBV3-1/TRBV3-2; j_gene: TRBJ2-7; CDR3aa: CASSHDLGAHEQYF
v_gene: TRBV19; j_gene: TRBJ1-2; CDR3aa: CASSILSGPGYTF
v_gene: TRBV21-1; j_gene: TRBJ2-3; CDR3aa: CASSKVGSGTKSSTDTQYF
v_gene: TRBV28; j_gene: TRBJ1-6; CDR3aa: CASSPPVQFSLHF
v_gene: TRBV10-3; j_gene: TRBJ1-5; CDR3aa: CAASPPHRDSNIGDQPQHF
v_gene: TRBV1; j_gene: TRBJ2-5; CDR3aa: CTSSFITLAFLEETQYF
v_gene: TRBV29-1; j_gene: TRBJ2-7; CDR3aa: CSVDAGQEYEQYF
v_gene: TRBV4-2; j_gene: TRBJ2-1; CDR3aa: CASTPSPGKTDDEQFF
v_gene: TRBV30; j_gene: TRBJ2-3; CDR3aa: CAWSREGPEYF
v_gene: TRBV5-8; j_gene: TRBJ1-1; CDR3aa: CASSFRSRAEAFF
v_gene: TRBV28; j_gene: TRBJ1-1; CDR3aa: CASRRQGQVNTEAFF
v_gene: TRBV11-3; j_gene: TRBJ2-1; CDR3aa: CASSLGKRSYNEQFF
v_gene: TRBV5-1; j_gene: TRBJ2-2; CDR3aa: CASSLLGDRGDSGELFF
v_gene: TRBV28; j_gene: TRBJ2-7; CDR3aa: CASRRQGGTYEQYF
v_gene: TRBV20-1; j_gene: TRBJ2-1; CDR3aa: CSANPGDEQFF
v_gene: TRBV19; j_gene: TRBJ1-5; CDR3aa: CASYRQGAGQPQHF
v_gene: TRBV7-8; j_gene: TRBJ1-6; CDR3aa: CASSLVGAEYNSPLHF
v_gene: TRBV28; j_gene: TRBJ1-1; CDR3aa: CAGGRQGTPVNTEAFF
v_gene: TRBV4-1; j_gene: TRBJ2-2; CDR3aa: CASSQGVGSNGELFF
v_gene: TRBV28; j_gene: TRBJ2-1; CDR3aa: CASRQTRLAGGKSRNEQFF
v_gene: TRBV7-3; j_gene: TRBJ1-1; CDR3aa: CASSSQDRETEAFF
v_gene: TRBV5-5; j_gene: TRBJ2-5; CDR3aa: CASSSRTGDKETQYF
v_gene: TRBV5-1; j_gene: TRBJ1-4; CDR3aa: CASSLVRNEKLFF
v_gene: TRBV27; j_gene: TRBJ1-6; CDR3aa: CASSLSRTAVRPLHF
v_gene: TRBV18; j_gene: TRBJ2-3; CDR3aa: CASSPPRNSDTDTQYF
v_gene: TRBV6-2/TRBV6-3; j_gene: TRBJ2-5; CDR3aa: CASSHQETQYF
v_gene: TRBV7-2; j_gene: TRBJ1-5; CDR3aa: CASSLDGIGEQPQHF
v_gene: TRBV10-3; j_gene: TRBJ1-3; CDR3aa: CAISTPGTGNTIYF
v_gene: TRBV24-1; j_gene: TRBJ2-2; CDR3aa: CATSDLLGAITGELFF
v_gene: TRBV7-6; j_gene: TRBJ2-7; CDR3aa: CASSLSAGTGLNEQYF
v_gene: TRBV28; j_gene: TRBJ1-1; CDR3aa: CASSLGHMNTEAFF
v_gene: TRBV4-2; j_gene: TRBJ1-2; CDR3aa: CASSRLGGYTF
v_gene: TRBV21-1; j_gene: TRBJ2-2; CDR3aa: CASSSLAGGYTGELFF
v_gene: TRBV4-2; j_gene: TRBJ2-2; CDR3aa: CASSLTGERDGELFF
v_gene: TRBV12-3/TRBV12-4; j_gene: TRBJ2-1; CDR3aa: CASSKPADNEQFF
v_gene: TRBV12-3/TRBV12-4; j_gene: TRBJ2-7; CDR3aa: CASAWGLTYEQYF
v_gene: TRBV2; j_gene: TRBJ2-2; CDR3aa: CASALWVGELFF
v_gene: TRBV7-6; j_gene: TRBJ2-6; CDR3aa: CASSLAGTGANVLTF
v_gene: TRBV2; j_gene: TRBJ2-7; CDR3aa: CARERGLAGGYEQYF
v_gene: TRBV21-1; j_gene: TRBJ1-4; CDR3aa: CASSKETGVDDEKLFF
v_gene: TRBV30; j_gene: TRBJ2-7; CDR3aa: CAWNLSGDEQYF
v_gene: TRBV2; j_gene: TRBJ2-1; CDR3aa: CATQPRDRVYNEQFF
v_gene: TRBV11-1; j_gene: TRBJ2-2; CDR3aa: CASSLRLAGDTGELFF
v_gene: TRBV12-3/TRBV12-4; j_gene: TRBJ1-1; CDR3aa: CASTIQGNTEAFF
v_gene: TRBV11-2; j_gene: TRBJ2-2; CDR3aa: CASRHRDRGLSGELFF
v_gene: TRBV6-1; j_gene: TRBJ1-2; CDR3aa: CASSEIMGRSSYGYTF
v_gene: TRBV5-1; j_gene: TRBJ1-1; CDR3aa: CASSLLMNTEAFF
v_gene: TRBV7-2; j_gene: TRBJ2-3; CDR3aa: CASSPRGSGRATDTQYF
v_gene: TRBV6-1; j_gene: TRBJ1-4; CDR3aa: CASSEAVKGWDEKLFF
v_gene: TRBV4-2; j_gene: TRBJ1-2; CDR3aa: CASSQVGLELYGYTF
v_gene: TRBV2; j_gene: TRBJ1-4; CDR3aa: CASTRQTSNEKLFF
v_gene: TRBV9; j_gene: TRBJ2-3; CDR3aa: CASSVEGAGRQYF
v_gene: TRBV5-1; j_gene: TRBJ2-3; CDR3aa: CASSLDTSGGRDTQYF
v_gene: TRBV19; j_gene: TRBJ2-7; CDR3aa: CASRGKGTGSYEQYF
v_gene: TRBV15; j_gene: TRBJ1-5; CDR3aa: CATSRVLGGNQPQHF
v_gene: TRBV19; j_gene: TRBJ2-5; CDR3aa: CASSSARQGLGETQYF
v_gene: TRBV16; j_gene: TRBJ2-1; CDR3aa: CASSQTAQFYNEQFF